The T cell receptor beta chain described here comes from a study of blood T cell repertoires in COVID-19. In the study overall: Some COVID-19 samples were acute and others convalescent; all came from the United States, Italy and Spain. PBMCs, B-cell-depleted T cells, or T cells provided the cDNA or gDNA that made up the material.

The CDR3 has 12 amino acids. Germline trimming cut 6 bases from V and 6 bases from J; bases unmatched to any gene: 4. Only in-frame clones appear in the TCRdb table, and some are missing; sequencing was by immunoSEQ multiplex PCR. The sample carries approximately 240,000 clones, around 85% recorded once. The receptor was derived from a woman aged 40 to 49 with active or convalescent COVID-19. The sequenced sample consisted of peripheral blood. This chain links TRBV12-3 or TRBV12-4 with TRBJ1-1, with TRBD1 matching 7 bases. CDR3 in DNA: TGTGCCAGCAGAAACGACAGGGCTGAAGCTTTCTTT. It translates to CASRNDRAEAFF.